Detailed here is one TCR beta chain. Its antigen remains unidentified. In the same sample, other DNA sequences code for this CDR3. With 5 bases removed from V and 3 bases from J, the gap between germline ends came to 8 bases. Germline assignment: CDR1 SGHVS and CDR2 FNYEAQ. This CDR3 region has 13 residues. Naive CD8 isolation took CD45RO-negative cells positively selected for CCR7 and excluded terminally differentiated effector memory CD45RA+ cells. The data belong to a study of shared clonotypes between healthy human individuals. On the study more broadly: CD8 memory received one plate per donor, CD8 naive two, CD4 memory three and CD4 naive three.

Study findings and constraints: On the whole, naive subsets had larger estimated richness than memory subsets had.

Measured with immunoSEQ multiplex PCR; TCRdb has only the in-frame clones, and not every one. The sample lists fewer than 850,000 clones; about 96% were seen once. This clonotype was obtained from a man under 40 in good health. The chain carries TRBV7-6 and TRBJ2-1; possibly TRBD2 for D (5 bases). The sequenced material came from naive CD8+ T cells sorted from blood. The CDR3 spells CASSPRGYNEQFF. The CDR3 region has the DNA TGTGCCAGCAGCCCCCGGGGCTACAATGAGCAGTTCTTC. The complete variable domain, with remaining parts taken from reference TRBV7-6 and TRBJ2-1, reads GAGVSQSPRYKVTKRGQDVALRCDPISGHVSLYWYRQALGQGPEFLTYFNYEAQQDKSGLPNDRFSAERPEGSISTLTIQRTEQRDSAMYRCASSPRGYNEQFFGPGTRLTVL.